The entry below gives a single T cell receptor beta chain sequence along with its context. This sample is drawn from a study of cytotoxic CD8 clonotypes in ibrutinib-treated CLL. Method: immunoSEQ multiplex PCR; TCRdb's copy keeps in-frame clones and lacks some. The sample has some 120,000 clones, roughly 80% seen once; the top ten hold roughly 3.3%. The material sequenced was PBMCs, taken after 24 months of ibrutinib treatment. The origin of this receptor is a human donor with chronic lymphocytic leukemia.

The CDR3 bases are TGTGCCAGCAGCAAGACCCACAATGAGCAGTTCTTC. Translated, it gives CASSKTHNEQFF. The rearrangement joins TRBV9 to TRBJ2-1; D remains unclear. Trimming removed 4 bases at V and 5 bases at J, with 7 bases between. CDR1 SGDLS and CDR2 YYNGEE come from the germline V gene. This CDR3 has 12 amino acids.